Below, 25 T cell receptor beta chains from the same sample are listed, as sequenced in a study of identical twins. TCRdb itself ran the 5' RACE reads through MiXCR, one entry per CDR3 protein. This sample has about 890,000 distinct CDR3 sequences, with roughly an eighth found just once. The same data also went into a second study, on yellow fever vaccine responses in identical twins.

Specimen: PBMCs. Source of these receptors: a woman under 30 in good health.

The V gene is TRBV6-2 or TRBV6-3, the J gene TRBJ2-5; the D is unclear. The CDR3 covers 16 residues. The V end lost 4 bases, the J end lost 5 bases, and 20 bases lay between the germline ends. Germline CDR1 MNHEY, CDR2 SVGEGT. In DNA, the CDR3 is TGTGCCAGCAGTTTTCTTCGCCAGGCCATCCTTGAGACCCAGTACTTC. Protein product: CASSFLRQAILETQYF.

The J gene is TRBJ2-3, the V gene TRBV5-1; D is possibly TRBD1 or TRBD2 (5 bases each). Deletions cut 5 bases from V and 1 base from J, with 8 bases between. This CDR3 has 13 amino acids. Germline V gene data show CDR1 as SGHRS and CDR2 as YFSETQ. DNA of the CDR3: TGCGCCAGCAGAATGGGGGGCACAGATACGCAGTATTTT. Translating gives CASRMGGTDTQYF.

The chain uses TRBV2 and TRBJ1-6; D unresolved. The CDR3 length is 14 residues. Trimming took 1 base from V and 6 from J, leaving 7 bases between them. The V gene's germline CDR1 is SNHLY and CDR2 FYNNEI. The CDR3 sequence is CASSEEAFNSPLHF. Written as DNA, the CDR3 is TGTGCCAGCAGTGAAGAGGCATTTAATTCACCCCTCCACTTT.

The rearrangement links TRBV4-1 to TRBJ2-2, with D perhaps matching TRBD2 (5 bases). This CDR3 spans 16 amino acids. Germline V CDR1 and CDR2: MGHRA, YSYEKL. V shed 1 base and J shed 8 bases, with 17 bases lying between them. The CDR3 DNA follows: TGCGCCAGCAGCCAAGTTGGCCGGGGTGCCGGGGGGGAGCTGTTTTTT. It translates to CASSQVGRGAGGELFF.

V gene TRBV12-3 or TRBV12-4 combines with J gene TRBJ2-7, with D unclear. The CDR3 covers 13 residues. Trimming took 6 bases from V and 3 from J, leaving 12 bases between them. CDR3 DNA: TGTGCCAGCAGATATGAAGGGTACTACGAGCAGTACTTC. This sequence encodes CASRYEGYYEQYF.

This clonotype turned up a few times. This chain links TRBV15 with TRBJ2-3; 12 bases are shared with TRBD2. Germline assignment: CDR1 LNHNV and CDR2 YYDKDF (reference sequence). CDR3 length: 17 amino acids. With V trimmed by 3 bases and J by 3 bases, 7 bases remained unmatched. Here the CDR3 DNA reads TGTGCCACCAGCAGCGGGACTAGCGGGTTGGGTACAGATACGCAGTATTTT. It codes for CATSSGTSGLGTDTQYF.

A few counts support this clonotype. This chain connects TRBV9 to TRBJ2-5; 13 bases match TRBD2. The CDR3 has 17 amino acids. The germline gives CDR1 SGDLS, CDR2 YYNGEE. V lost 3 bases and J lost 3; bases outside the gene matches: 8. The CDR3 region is CASSAFEGLAGKETQYF. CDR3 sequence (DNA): TGTGCCAGCAGCGCCTTTGAGGGACTAGCGGGGAAAGAGACCCAGTACTTC.

The CDR3 is CSVDLTSGGGYEQFF. The CDR3 DNA is TGCAGCGTTGATCTGACTAGCGGGGGGGGTTATGAGCAGTTCTTC. The J gene is TRBJ2-1, the V gene TRBV29-1; 14 nucleotides agree with TRBD2. Germline CDR1 SQVTM, CDR2 ANQGSEA. This CDR3 comprises 15 residues. V was clipped by 3 bases and J by 8 bases; unmatched bases: 6.

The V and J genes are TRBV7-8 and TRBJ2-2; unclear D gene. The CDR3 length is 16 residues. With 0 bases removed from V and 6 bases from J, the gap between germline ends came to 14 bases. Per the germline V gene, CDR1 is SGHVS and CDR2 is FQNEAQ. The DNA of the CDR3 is TGTGCCAGCAGCTTAGCAGGGTTGTCTCTGGCCGGGGAGCTGTTTTTT. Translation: CASSLAGLSLAGELFF.

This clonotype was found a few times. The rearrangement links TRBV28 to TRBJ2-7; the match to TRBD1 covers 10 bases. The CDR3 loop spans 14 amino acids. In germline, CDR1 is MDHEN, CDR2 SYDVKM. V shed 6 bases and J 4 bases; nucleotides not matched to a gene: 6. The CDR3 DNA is TGTGCCAGCAGAACGACAGGGGGCGGGTACGAGCAGTACTTC. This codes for CASRTTGGGYEQYF.

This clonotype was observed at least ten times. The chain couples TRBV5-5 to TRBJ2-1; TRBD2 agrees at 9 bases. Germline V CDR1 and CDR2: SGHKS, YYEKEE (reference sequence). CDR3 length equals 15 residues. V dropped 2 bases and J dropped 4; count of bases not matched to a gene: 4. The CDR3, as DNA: TGTGCCAGCAGCTTAGGACTAGCGCGGTACAATGAGCAGTTCTTC. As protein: CASSLGLARYNEQFF.

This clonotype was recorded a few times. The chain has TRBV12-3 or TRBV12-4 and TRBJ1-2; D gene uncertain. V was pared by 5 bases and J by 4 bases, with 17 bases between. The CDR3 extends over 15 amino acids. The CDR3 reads CASSPSRTHAYGYTF. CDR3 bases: TGTGCCAGCAGTCCTTCCAGGACCCATGCCTATGGCTACACCTTC.

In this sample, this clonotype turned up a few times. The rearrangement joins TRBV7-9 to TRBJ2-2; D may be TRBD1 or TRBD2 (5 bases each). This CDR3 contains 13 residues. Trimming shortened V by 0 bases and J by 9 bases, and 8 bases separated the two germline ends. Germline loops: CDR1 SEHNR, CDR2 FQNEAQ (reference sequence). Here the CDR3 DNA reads TGTGCCAGCAGCTTAGCAGGGACCAGGGAGCTGTTTTTT. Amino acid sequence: CASSLAGTRELFF.

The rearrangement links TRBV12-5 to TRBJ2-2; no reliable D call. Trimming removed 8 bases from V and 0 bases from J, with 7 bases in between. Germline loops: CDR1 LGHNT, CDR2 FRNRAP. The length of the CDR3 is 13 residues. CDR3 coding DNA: TGTGCTAGTCGGAACTCGAACACCGGGGAGCTGTTTTTT. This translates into CASRNSNTGELFF.

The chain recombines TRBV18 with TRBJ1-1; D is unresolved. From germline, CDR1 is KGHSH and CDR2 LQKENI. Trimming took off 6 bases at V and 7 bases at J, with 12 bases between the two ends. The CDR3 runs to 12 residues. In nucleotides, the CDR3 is TGTGCCAGCTCGCTCAAGGATGGTGAAGCTTTCTTT. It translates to CASSLKDGEAFF.

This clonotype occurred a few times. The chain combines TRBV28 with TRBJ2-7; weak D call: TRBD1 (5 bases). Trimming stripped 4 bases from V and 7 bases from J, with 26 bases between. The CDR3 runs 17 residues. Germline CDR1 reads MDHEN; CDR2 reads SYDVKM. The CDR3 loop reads CASSSSSARPAGMEQYF. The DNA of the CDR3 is TGTGCCAGCAGTTCGTCCTCAGCGCGGCCCGCAGGGATGGAGCAGTACTTC.

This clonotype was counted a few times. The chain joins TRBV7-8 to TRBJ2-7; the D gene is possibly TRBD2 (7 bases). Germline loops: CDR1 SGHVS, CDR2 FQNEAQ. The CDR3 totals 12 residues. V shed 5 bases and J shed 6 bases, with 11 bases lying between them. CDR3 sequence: CASSGRGREQYV. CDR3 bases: TGTGCCAGCAGCGGGCGGGGGCGCGAGCAGTACGTC.

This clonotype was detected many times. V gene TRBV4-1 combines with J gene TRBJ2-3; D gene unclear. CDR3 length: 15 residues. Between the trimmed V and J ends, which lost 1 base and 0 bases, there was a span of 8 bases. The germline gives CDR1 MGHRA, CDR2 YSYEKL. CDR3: CASSQGGWSTDTQYF. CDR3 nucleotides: TGCGCCAGCAGCCAAGGGGGATGGAGCACAGATACGCAGTATTTT.

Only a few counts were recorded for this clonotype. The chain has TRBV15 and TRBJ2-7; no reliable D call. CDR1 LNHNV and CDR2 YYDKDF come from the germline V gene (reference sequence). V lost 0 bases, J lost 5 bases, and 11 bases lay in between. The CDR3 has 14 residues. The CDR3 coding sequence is TGTGCCACCAGCAGAGATACCTGGGGTGACGAGCAGTACTTC. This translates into CATSRDTWGDEQYF.

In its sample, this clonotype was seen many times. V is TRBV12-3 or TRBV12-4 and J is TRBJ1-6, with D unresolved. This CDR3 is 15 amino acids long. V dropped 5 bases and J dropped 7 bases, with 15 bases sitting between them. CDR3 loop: CASSLRKGGNSPLHF. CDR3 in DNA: TGTGCCAGCAGTCTACGGAAGGGAGGGAATTCACCCCTCCACTTT.

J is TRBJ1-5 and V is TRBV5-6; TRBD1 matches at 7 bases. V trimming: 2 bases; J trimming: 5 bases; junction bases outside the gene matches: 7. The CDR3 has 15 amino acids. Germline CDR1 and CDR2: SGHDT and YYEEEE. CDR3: CASSFLDREDQPQHF. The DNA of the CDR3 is TGTGCCAGCAGCTTCCTTGACAGGGAGGATCAGCCCCAGCATTTT.

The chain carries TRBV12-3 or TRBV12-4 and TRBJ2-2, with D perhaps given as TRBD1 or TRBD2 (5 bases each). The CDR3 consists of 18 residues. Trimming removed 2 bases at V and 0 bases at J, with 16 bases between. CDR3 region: CASSLRGRPWANTGELFF. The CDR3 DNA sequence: TGTGCCAGCAGTTTAAGGGGACGGCCGTGGGCGAACACCGGGGAGCTGTTTTTT.

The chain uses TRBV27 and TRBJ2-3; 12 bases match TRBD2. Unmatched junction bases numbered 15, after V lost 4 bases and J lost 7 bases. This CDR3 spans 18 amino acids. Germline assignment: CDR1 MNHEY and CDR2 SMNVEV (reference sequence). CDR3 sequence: CASSSHHKLAGGGYTQYF. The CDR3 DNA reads TGTGCCAGCAGTTCCCACCACAAACTAGCGGGGGGCGGATATACGCAGTATTTT.

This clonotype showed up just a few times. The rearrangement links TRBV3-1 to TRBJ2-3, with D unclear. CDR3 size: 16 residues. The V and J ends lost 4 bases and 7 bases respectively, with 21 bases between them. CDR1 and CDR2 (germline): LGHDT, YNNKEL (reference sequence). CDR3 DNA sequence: TGTGCCAGCAGCCGAGATCCCTCCGCCGGTACCTATACGCAGTATTTT. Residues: CASSRDPSAGTYTQYF.

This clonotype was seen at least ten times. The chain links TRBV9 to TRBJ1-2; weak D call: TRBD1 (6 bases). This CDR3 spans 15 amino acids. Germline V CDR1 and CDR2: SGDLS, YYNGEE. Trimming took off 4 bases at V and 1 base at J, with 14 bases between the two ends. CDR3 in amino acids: CASSPRQAVNYGYTF. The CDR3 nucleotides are TGTGCCAGCAGCCCCCGACAGGCGGTTAACTATGGCTACACCTTC.